The 13 T cell receptor beta chains below come from one sample, sequenced in a study of T cell responses to AZD1222 COVID-19 vaccine (TCRdb year 2021). The library was made by the immunoSEQ multiplex PCR assay. Drawn from immuneACCESS, this table holds only the in-frame rearrangements with V and J called that TCRdb kept. Clones are partly lost; checked studies trace under half to an unresolved V gene and leave the rest unexplained. In this sample the table shows around 120,000 clones, approximately 90% of which occur a single time. The top ten hold over 3% of the sample. The intended sense of this specimen's time point label: baseline before first vaccination. Source: peripheral blood, taken on day 0 of AZD1222 vaccination. Receptors originate from an adult in good health.

The chain combines TRBV3-1 (or the pseudogene TRBV3-2) with TRBJ2-3, with 12 bases fitting TRBD2. CDR1 LGHDT and CDR2 YNNKEL come from the germline V gene (reference sequence). V was pared by 4 bases and J by 15 bases, with 8 bases of the junction left unmatched. The CDR3 is 13 amino acids. The CDR3 DNA follows: TGTGCCAGCAGCCTTAAGACTAGCGGGGGTTTTTATTTT. Translated, it gives CASSLKTSGGFYF.

The chain employs TRBV7-8 and TRBJ1-1; D not resolved. Germline V gene sequence: CDR1 SGHVS, CDR2 FQNEAQ. The V end was cut by 5 bases, the J end by 0 bases, with 7 bases between. This CDR3 region has 13 residues. CDR3 sequence: CASSQDLNTEAFF. In DNA form, the CDR3 reads TGTGCCAGCAGCCAAGACCTGAACACTGAAGCTTTCTTT.

V gene TRBV7-8 combines with J gene TRBJ2-1; D call uncertain. The CDR3 runs to 12 residues. Germline V gene lookup returns CDR1 SGHVS and CDR2 FQNEAQ. With 6 bases removed from V and 10 bases from J, the gap between germline ends came to 13 bases. The CDR3 DNA is TGTGCCAGCAGTTTCTTAACTTGGGAGCAGTTCTTC. This translates into CASSFLTWEQFF.

V usage is TRBV5-1 and J usage is TRBJ2-1; 7 nucleotides match TRBD1. CDR1 is SGHRS, CDR2 YFSETQ, per germline. The J segment lost 5 bases and the V segment lost 0 bases, leaving 5 bases of the junction unmatched. The CDR3 is 15 amino acids. The CDR3 bases are TGCGCCAGCAGCTTGGGGACAGGACAGAACAATGAGCAGTTCTTC. It translates to CASSLGTGQNNEQFF.

This clone was detected only a few times. Its ends do not fully match the called genes, so a read error is possible. V gene TRBV5-5 combines with J gene TRBJ1-5; 10 bases line up with TRBD1. Germline values: CDR1 SGHKS, CDR2 YYEKEE (reference sequence). The CDR3 runs 15 residues. The CDR3 spells CASSLYGPRQGAQAF. The DNA of the CDR3 is TGTGCCAGCAGCTTGTACGGGCCTCGACAGGGGGCGCAGGCCTTT.

The J gene is TRBJ2-5, the V gene TRBV9; tentative D call: TRBD1 (6 bases). V lost 0 bases to trimming and J lost 5 bases, with 11 bases between them. This CDR3 has 14 residues. In germline, CDR1 is SGDLS, CDR2 YYNGEE. The DNA of the CDR3 is TGTGCCAGCAGCGTAGATGTGGGGGCGGAGACCCAGTACTTC. Amino acid sequence: CASSVDVGAETQYF.

The chain employs TRBV7-9 and TRBJ2-5; either TRBD1 or TRBD2 may supply D (5 bases each). Trimming stripped 10 bases from V and 5 bases from J, with 20 bases between. The CDR3 spans 14 residues. Looked up from germline, CDR1 is SEHNR and CDR2 is FQNEAQ (reference sequence). The CDR3 bases are TGTGCCATACGAAGAGGGCAGGGCCGGGAGACCCAGTACTTC. Amino acid sequence: CAIRRGQGRETQYF.

The V gene is TRBV6-6, the J gene TRBJ2-5, with 7 bases identical to TRBD2. Trimming cost V 7 bases and J 0 bases; bases outside gene matches: 8. This CDR3 region has 15 residues. Germline V gene sequence: CDR1 MNHNY, CDR2 SVGAGI (reference sequence). The CDR3 nucleotides are TGTGCCAGCACGAATACAGCGGGATACCAAGAGACCCAGTACTTC. Its protein is CASTNTAGYQETQYF.

This clone has only one observation. The J gene is TRBJ1-2, the V gene TRBV29-1; D is possibly TRBD1 (6 bases). The V gene lost 1 base and the J gene lost 5 bases, with 8 bases spanning the gap. Germline V gene lookup returns CDR1 SQVTM and CDR2 ANQGSEA. The CDR3 consists of 12 residues. The DNA for the CDR3 is TGCAGCGTTGAAGTTACAGGGTATGGCTACACCTTC. Its protein product is CSVEVTGYGYTF.

The V call is TRBV4-1, the J call TRBJ2-7; TRBD1 matches 12 bases. V lost 3 bases to trimming and J lost 4 bases; unmatched junction nucleotides: 4. This CDR3 is 15 amino acids long. The germline gives CDR1 MGHRA, CDR2 YSYEKL. CDR3 in DNA: TGCGCCAGCAGCCACCCGGGACAGGGGGCATACGAGCAGTACTTC. Its translation is CASSHPGQGAYEQYF.

The chain employs TRBV5-4 and TRBJ1-4; 9 nucleotides match TRBD1. This CDR3 has 14 residues. Germline CDR1 SGHNT, CDR2 YYREEE (reference sequence). The V and J ends lost 4 bases and 7 bases, in that order; junction bases with no gene match: 5. The DNA for the CDR3 is TGTGCCAGCAGCACAGGGGGCGTGGTTGAAAAACTGTTTTTT. Residues: CASSTGGVVEKLFF. Based on the CDR3 plus reference TRBV5-4 and TRBJ1-4, the full variable domain is ETGVTQSPTHLIKTRGQQVTLRCSSQSGHNTVSWYQQALGQGPQFIFQYYREEENGRGNFPPRFSGLQFPNYSSELNVNALELDDSALYLCASSTGGVVEKLFFGSGTQLSVL.

The chain uses TRBV6-5 and TRBJ1-1; maybe TRBD1 (5 bases). The germline gives CDR1 MNHEY, CDR2 SVGAGI. Trimming removed 11 bases at V and 1 base at J, with 17 bases between. This CDR3 region has 14 residues. Here the CDR3 DNA reads TGTGCCGGACAAAGGGACCTGTGGAACACTGAAGCTTTCTTT. Protein: CAGQRDLWNTEAFF.

About this clone: At one end the junction does not follow the germline gene, possibly because of a read error. The chain joins TRBV7-7 to TRBJ2-1; the match to TRBD2 covers 10 bases. CDR3 length: 16 amino acids. Germline loops: CDR1 SSHAT, CDR2 FNYEAQ (reference sequence). The CDR3, as DNA: TGTGCTAGCAGCTTAGATATGAGCGGGGGGGGCACCAAGCAGTTCTTC. Amino acids: CASSLDMSGGGTKQFF.